This paragraph reports one TCR beta chain. The antigen it recognizes is unknown. It has no much larger one-base neighbor in the sample; base qualities were not kept. These data belong to a study of T cells in Graves' hyperthyroidism and ophthalmopathy (dated by TCRdb to about 2019). About the full investigation: Peripheral blood samples were taken at initial diagnosis, before any treatment was given. A discovery cohort of about 95 patients, roughly 45 with Graves' ophthalmopathy and roughly 59 with stable Graves' hyperthyroidism, was used to find distinguishing TCR V-J signatures. Whether ophthalmopathy could be predicted prospectively was tested in an independent validation cohort made up of approximately 19 hyperthyroidism patients plus 17 patients who later progressed to ophthalmopathy. The 100 or so discovery patients were randomly split 7:3 into training and test sets. The study also compared thyroid tissue and blood T-cell repertoires from five or six Graves' hyperthyroidism patients. Once sampling was done, hyperthyroidism patients were given methimazole at a starting dose of 30 mg daily, whereas ophthalmopathy patients were given high-dose intravenous methylprednisolone. The paper reports TCR Vbeta CDR3 sequencing of some 140 peripheral blood samples: under 45 ophthalmopathy, over 70 hyperthyroidism and some 17 progressor patients.

What the authors observed across the whole study: In validation, progression to ophthalmopathy was predicted by the model with more than 65% sensitivity and 72.22% specificity, a median of roughly six months before onset. Most expanded thyroid clonotypes (frequency above 0.001) were also detected in blood, a finding suggesting that blood repertoires may reflect thyroid immune responses. Ophthalmopathy was separated from stable hyperthyroidism by a 13 V-J signature model, with roughly 88% sensitivity and approximately 81% specificity obtained in cross-validation and 80%/75% obtained in testing. No statistical method was used to fix the sample size in advance, and group allocation was not hidden from the investigators.

TCR beta CDR3 regions were amplified from RNA transcripts. The TCR CDR3 was subjected to a first round of RT-PCR using the HTBI primer set and the Qiagen OneStep RT-PCR kit. A second multiplex PCR round built the libraries, followed by size selection and purification. Sequencing of the libraries was done on an Illumina HiSeq2000 using paired-end 100 bp reads. For the original study's pipeline: SOAPnuke was used to process the raw data, with reads discarded if the reads contained adapters or uncalled bases, had a mean Phred below 15, or lacked an exact constant-primer or identifier match. High-quality paired reads were merged using COPE v1.2.5, and each unique nucleotide sequence was defined as a clonotype. MiTCR v1.1 was used to align clonotypes to the IMGT TRBV, TRBD and TRBJ reference segments. The analysis included only V-J combinations with a frequency above 0.0001, which together covered 99% to 99.2% of the repertoires. A TCS score was defined as the ratio between F50 (clonal expansion) and ExV (chaos), using BLOSUM62-based TCRdist between CDR3 peptides within each V-J. Welch's t-statistics and random forest reduced 514 V-J features to roughly 13, which were used in a naive Bayes classifier (R e1071). Using fastp trimming at Q25 and MiXCR clonotype assembly, TCRdb reanalyzed the public sequencing data and kept in-frame beta chains. Rows with a matching CDR3 protein are joined into one entry that keeps the most common DNA and genes. TCRdb, not the original authors, processed these V and J calls. The sample table holds 500,000 to 700,000 distinct CDR3 sequences, of which roughly 17% were seen once. The ten largest clones capture around a sixth of the sample.

Graves' hyperthyroidism was defined as stable when no progression to ophthalmopathy occurred over 18 months of follow-up. The hyperthyroidism patients were between 18 and 65 years old and newly diagnosed, with a disease duration of less than 2 months. Exclusion was applied to patients with uncontrolled infections, other autoimmune diseases, pregnancy or lactation. Diagnoses were based on clinical symptoms, serum thyroxine and TRAb, thyroid ultrasound and orbital computed tomography. PBMCs were separated from under 11 ml of fresh peripheral blood using Ficoll-Paque density gradient centrifugation. Trizol reagent was used to extract total RNA, and RNA quality was then checked on an Agilent 2100 Bioanalyzer. Measured from the cysteine to the phenylalanine, the CDR3 is 15 residues long. The kept DNA is CDR3 alone, 45 bases in frame from the first base. The germline V gene sets CDR1 to MNHNS and CDR2 to SASEGT. A distance of 15 bases separates the germline ends of V and J, which lose 5 bases and 4 bases respectively.

In this chain, TRBV6-1 is recombined with TRBJ2-1; the D gene identity is not certain. The source of this sequence is a woman aged 18-35 years with Graves' hyperthyroidism. The sample taken for sequencing was blood. The DNA reads as follows: TGTGCCAGCAGTAACCGGCTTTGGGTTTACAATGAGCAGTTCTTC. Translated, it gives CASSNRLWVYNEQFF.